Shown below are 19 T cell receptor beta chains from a single sample sequenced in a study of T cell repertoires in cytomegalovirus infection. TCRdb reanalysed the reads using MiXCR and keeps one entry per CDR3 protein. The sample carries approximately 190,000 distinct CDR3 sequences, 9.5% recorded once. Sequences were obtained from PBMCs. Source of these receptors: a human donor in good health (CMV status not recorded). Some clones in this sample may be carry-over from other donors' samples.

A note on this clonotype: This sequence may be a read error, since a much larger clone differs from it by one base. The V gene is TRBV28, the J gene TRBJ1-2; D unclear. Trimming stripped 8 bases from V and 4 bases from J, with 11 bases between. CDR3 length equals 12 residues. Germline CDR1 MDHEN, CDR2 SYDVKM. The CDR3 DNA reads as TGTGCCAGCGGAGACGGTGCCTATGGCTACACCTTC. Its protein product is CASGDGAYGYTF.

This clonotype was seen a few times. The chain carries TRBV30 and TRBJ1-1; D is ambiguous. This CDR3 has 13 amino acids. Trimming removed 0 bases at V and 8 bases at J, with 13 bases between. Germline V gene data show CDR1 as GTSNPN and CDR2 as SVGIG (reference sequence). The CDR3 DNA reads TGTGCCTGGAGTGTAACCTGGCAGCGGGAAGCTTTCTTT. Translated, it gives CAWSVTWQREAFF.

This clonotype was detected ten times or more. One end of the junction varies from germline; a read error may be responsible. This chain joins TRBV7-2 and TRBJ2-1; the match to TRBD2 covers 10 bases. The CDR3 consists of 15 residues. Germline CDR1 and CDR2: SGHTA and FQGNSA. The CDR3: CASSFSGGPYSEQFF. The CDR3 region has the DNA TGTGCCAGCAGCTTTAGCGGGGGGCCGTACAGTGAGCAGTTCTTC.

The chain employs TRBV28 and TRBJ2-5, with D perhaps matching TRBD1 (6 bases). V dropped 3 bases and J dropped 0 bases, with 11 bases sitting between them. Germline CDR1 MDHEN, CDR2 SYDVKM. The CDR3 contains 15 residues. In nucleotides, the CDR3 is TGTGCCAGCAGTTTCCAACAGGGACACCAAGAGACCCAGTACTTC. Its translation is CASSFQQGHQETQYF.

This chain links TRBV20-1 with TRBJ2-5, with a weak D call TRBD2 (5 bases). The V gene's germline CDR1 is DFQATT and CDR2 SNEGSKA (reference sequence). Trimming cost V 0 bases and J 0 bases, with 14 bases left between them. The CDR3 is 16 amino acids. Here the CDR3 DNA reads TGCAGTGCTAGAGATCCCCAGCGGACGTACCAAGAGACCCAGTACTTC. Amino acid sequence: CSARDPQRTYQETQYF.

This clonotype was detected many times. The genes are TRBV28 and TRBJ2-1; D is perhaps TRBD1 (6 bases). Per germline, CDR1 MDHEN and CDR2 SYDVKM. The CDR3 is made up of 17 amino acids. V lost 3 bases and J 1 base, leaving 16 bases between the germline ends. CDR3 region: CASSFRIPGQSYNEQFF. CDR3 bases: TGTGCCAGCAGTTTTCGTATTCCTGGACAGTCCTACAATGAGCAGTTCTTC.

This clonotype was counted many times. CDR3 sequence reads: CATSRDRAGGRSETQYF. As DNA, the CDR3 is TGTGCCACCAGCAGAGATCGGGCAGGGGGTCGGTCAGAGACCCAGTACTTC. The chain couples TRBV15 to TRBJ2-5; 7 positions match TRBD1. Germline V gene sequence: CDR1 LNHNV, CDR2 YYDKDF (reference sequence). Trimming cost V 0 bases and J 4 bases; bases outside gene matches: 11. The CDR3 is made up of 17 amino acids. The full variable domain, its missing parts supplied by reference TRBV15 and TRBJ2-5, is DAMVIQNPRYQVTQFGKPVTLSCSQTLNHNVMYWYQQKSSQAPKLLFHYYDKDFNNEADTPDNFQSRRPNTSFCFLDIRSPGLGDTAMYLCATSRDRAGGRSETQYFGPGTRLLVL.

The chain is built from TRBV5-4 and TRBJ1-1, with 9 bases identical to TRBD1. Germline V gene lookup returns CDR1 SGHNT and CDR2 YYREEE (reference sequence). V lost 3 bases to trimming and J lost 0 bases; unmatched junction nucleotides: 12. CDR3 size: 18 residues. CDR3: CASSSGTGSFGMNTEAFF. The CDR3 coding sequence is TGTGCCAGCAGCTCGGGGACAGGGTCTTTCGGGATGAACACTGAAGCTTTCTTT.

A remark on this clonotype: A read error may be the cause here, since a much bigger clone is one base away. The rearrangement joins TRBV6-8 to TRBJ2-5, with 7 nucleotides matching TRBD2. Looked up from germline, CDR1 is MNHGY and CDR2 is SAAAGT. The CDR3 contains 13 residues. The DNA for the CDR3 is TGTACCAGCAGCTGGACTAGGCAAGAGACCCAGTACTTC. Encoded protein: CTSSWTRQETQYF.

The table lists this clonotype with many counts. The V call is TRBV4-3, the J call TRBJ2-7; D may be TRBD1 or TRBD2 (5 bases each). Trimming left V 3 bases short and J 1 base short, with 13 bases between. This CDR3 is built from 15 residues. Looked up from germline, CDR1 is LGHNA and CDR2 is YSLEER. The chain's CDR3 is CASSQGVEGSYEQYF. The CDR3 nucleotides are TGCGCCAGCAGCCAGGGGGTAGAGGGTTCCTACGAGCAGTACTTC.

The sample holds many counts of this clonotype. This rearrangement joins TRBV7-4 to TRBJ2-7; 7 bases are a match to TRBD2. The J segment lost 0 bases and the V segment lost 3 bases, leaving 20 bases of the junction unmatched. The CDR3 has 20 amino acids. The V gene's germline CDR1 is SGHVT and CDR2 SQSDAQ. CDR3 in DNA: TGTGCCAGCAGCTTTGGGGCGACTAGCCCAAAAGTCCCCTACTCCTACGAGCAGTACTTC. It encodes CASSFGATSPKVPYSYEQYF.

The sample holds many counts of this clonotype. The chain carries TRBV2 and TRBJ2-1; 7 bases fit TRBD2. The CDR3 is 16 amino acids. The J segment lost 6 bases and the V segment lost 6 bases, leaving 14 bases of the junction unmatched. The germline CDR1 and CDR2 sequences are SNHLY and FYNNEI. The CDR3 coding sequence is TGTGCCAGCAGAGCAACCGGGACTAAGGGGTCCAATGAGCAGTTCTTC. Residues: CASRATGTKGSNEQFF.

The chain couples TRBV28 to TRBJ2-7; no definite D call. The CDR3 covers 13 residues. Germline CDR1 and CDR2: MDHEN and SYDVKM. The V end lost 6 bases, the J end lost 0 bases, and 9 bases lay between the germline ends. CDR3 nucleotide sequence: TGTGCCAGCAGACTACAGAGCTCCTACGAGCAGTACTTC. Protein product: CASRLQSSYEQYF.

This clonotype occurred many times. The V gene is TRBV28, the J gene TRBJ1-1, with unresolved D. V dropped 6 bases and J dropped 1 base, with 12 bases sitting between them. Germline values: CDR1 MDHEN, CDR2 SYDVKM. CDR3 length: 14 amino acids. The CDR3 DNA is TGTGCCAGCAGACAAGACACTAAGAACACTGAAGCTTTCTTT. Amino acids: CASRQDTKNTEAFF.

This clonotype came up many times. The chain recombines TRBV6-2 or TRBV6-3 with TRBJ2-5; possibly TRBD2 for D (6 bases). V lost 5 bases to trimming and J lost 0 bases, with 13 bases between them. This CDR3 region has 15 residues. The germline CDR1 and CDR2 sequences are MNHEY and SVGEGT. The CDR3 spells CASSKGVADQETQYF. The CDR3 DNA reads as TGTGCCAGCAGTAAAGGGGTAGCGGACCAAGAGACCCAGTACTTC.

This clonotype has just a few counts. This rearrangement joins TRBV19 to TRBJ2-2, with D tentatively TRBD1 (6 bases). The CDR3 sequence is 16 residues long. Trimming took off 4 bases at V and 2 bases at J, with 14 bases between the two ends. Germline V gives CDR1 LNHDA, CDR2 SQIVND (reference sequence). In nucleotides, the CDR3 is TGTGCCAGTAGTACAAGTCGGGGACATAACACCGGGGAGCTGTTTTTT. This gives the protein CASSTSRGHNTGELFF.

This clonotype was counted at least ten times. The rearrangement uses TRBV2 and TRBJ1-2; D is perhaps TRBD1 (5 bases). CDR1 and CDR2 from the germline V gene are SNHLY and FYNNEI. Between the trimmed V and J ends, which lost 8 bases and 5 bases, there was a span of 18 bases. This CDR3 is 14 amino acids long. CDR3 amino acids: CASVGAGIQYGYTF. DNA of the CDR3: TGTGCCAGCGTCGGGGCAGGTATCCAGTATGGCTACACCTTC.

This clonotype appeared a few times. The chain recombines TRBV27 with TRBJ1-1, with D perhaps TRBD1 (6 bases). The V gene lost 5 bases and the J gene lost 4 bases, with 11 bases spanning the gap. Germline V gene sequence: CDR1 MNHEY, CDR2 SMNVEV (reference sequence). The CDR3 has 13 amino acids. The CDR3 region has the DNA TGTGCCAGCAGTCAAGGGACACGCACTGAAGCTTTCTTT. Translating it yields CASSQGTRTEAFF.

This clonotype was found many times. The junction shows a germline mismatch at one end, possibly a read error. The chain joins TRBV6-2 or TRBV6-3 to TRBJ2-2; D is unclear. The CDR3 totals 14 residues. In germline, CDR1 is MNHEY, CDR2 SVGEGT. The CDR3 nucleotides are TGTGCCAGCAGTGACTCCTCGAAGCTCGGGGAGCTGTTTTTT. It specifies CASSDSSKLGELFF.